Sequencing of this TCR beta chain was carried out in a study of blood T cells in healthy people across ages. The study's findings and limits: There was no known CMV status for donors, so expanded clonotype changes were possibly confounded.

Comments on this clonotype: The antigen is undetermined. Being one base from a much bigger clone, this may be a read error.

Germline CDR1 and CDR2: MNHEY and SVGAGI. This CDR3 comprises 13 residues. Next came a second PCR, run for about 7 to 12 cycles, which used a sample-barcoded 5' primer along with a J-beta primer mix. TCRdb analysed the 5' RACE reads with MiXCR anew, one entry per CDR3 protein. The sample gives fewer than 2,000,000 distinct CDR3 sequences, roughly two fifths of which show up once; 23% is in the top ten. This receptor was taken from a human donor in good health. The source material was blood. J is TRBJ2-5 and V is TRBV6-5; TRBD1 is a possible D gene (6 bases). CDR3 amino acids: CAGRHRDRETQYF. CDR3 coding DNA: TGTGCCGGCAGACACAGGGATCGGGAGACCCAGTACTTC.